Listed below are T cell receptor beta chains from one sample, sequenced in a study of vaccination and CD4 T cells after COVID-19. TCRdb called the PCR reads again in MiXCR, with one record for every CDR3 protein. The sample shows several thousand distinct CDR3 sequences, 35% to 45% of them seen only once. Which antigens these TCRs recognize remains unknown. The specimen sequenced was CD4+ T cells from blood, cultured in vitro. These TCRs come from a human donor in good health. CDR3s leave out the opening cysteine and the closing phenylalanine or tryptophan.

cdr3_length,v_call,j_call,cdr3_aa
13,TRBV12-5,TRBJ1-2,ASGLDPSGARSYT
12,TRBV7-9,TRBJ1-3,ASTPSISGNTIY
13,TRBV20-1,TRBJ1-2,SAREPLDLNYGYT
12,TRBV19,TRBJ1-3,ASRRQTSGNTIY
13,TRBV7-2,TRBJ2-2,ASSLDSWDTGELF
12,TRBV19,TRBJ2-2,ASKFWEVGGELF
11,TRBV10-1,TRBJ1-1,ASSDNQGTEAF
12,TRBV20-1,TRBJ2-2,SASTGAYTGELF
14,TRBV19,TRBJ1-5,ASSIKVGSGNQPQH
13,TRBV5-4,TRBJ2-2,ASSLGSVGSGELF
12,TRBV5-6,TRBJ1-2,ASSLWDRDYGYT
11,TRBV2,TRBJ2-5,ASSEGPQETQY
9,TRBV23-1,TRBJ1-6,ASTEGGPLH
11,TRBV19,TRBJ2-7,ASSPGTVYEQY
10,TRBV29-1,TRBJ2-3,SVAGGAGTQY
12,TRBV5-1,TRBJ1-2,ASSLLTPDYGYT
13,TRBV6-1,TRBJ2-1,ASRKDIRTYNEQF
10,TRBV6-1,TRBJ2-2,ASGLRNGELF
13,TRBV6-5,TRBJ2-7,ASSFTGTGSYEQY
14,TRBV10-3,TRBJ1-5,AISPLDVQGSQPQH
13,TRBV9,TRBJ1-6,ASSATGTGNSPLH
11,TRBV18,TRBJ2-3,ASSPPHTDTQY
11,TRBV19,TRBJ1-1,ASSKGQGIRAF
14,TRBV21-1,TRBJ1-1,ASSKGAGWQNTEAF
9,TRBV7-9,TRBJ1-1,ASSLVVEAF
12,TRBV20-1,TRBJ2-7,SAHTNQRGGEQY
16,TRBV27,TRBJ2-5,ASSLRVVGLAGQETQY
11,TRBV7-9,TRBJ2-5,ASSLGLKETQY
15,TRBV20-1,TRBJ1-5,SASSSGSARPNQPQH
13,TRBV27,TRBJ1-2,ASSFLRTGEEGYT
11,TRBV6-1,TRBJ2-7,ASSGFAADEQY
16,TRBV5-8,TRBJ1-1,ASSPGQGKRSGSTEAF
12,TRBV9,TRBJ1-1,ASSVGRGRTEAF
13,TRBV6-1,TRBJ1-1,ATFSPRGVETEAF
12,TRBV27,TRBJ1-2,ASSLHGGNYGYT
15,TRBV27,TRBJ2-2,ASSSEDGYSNTGELF
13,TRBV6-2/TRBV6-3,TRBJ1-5,ASSPILDSNQPQH
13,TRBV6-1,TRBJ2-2,ASMGLGAGTGELF
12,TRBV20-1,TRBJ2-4,SARDIGVWNIQY
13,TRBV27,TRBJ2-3,ASGPSEGFTDTQY
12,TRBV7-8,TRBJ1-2,ASTEGRANYGYT
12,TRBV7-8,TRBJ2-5,ASSLRTHQETQY